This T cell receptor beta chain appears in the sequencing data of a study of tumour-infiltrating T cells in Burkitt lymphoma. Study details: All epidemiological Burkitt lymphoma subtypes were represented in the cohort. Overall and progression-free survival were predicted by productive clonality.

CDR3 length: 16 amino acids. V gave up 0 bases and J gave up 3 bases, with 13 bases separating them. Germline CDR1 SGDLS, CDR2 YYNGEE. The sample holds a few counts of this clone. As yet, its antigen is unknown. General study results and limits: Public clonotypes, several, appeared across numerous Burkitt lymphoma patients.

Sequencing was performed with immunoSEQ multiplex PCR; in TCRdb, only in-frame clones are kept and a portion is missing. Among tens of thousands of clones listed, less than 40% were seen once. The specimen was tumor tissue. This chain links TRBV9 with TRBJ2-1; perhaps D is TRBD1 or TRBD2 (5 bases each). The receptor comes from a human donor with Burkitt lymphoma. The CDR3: CASSVGGGPLYNEQFF. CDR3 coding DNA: TGTGCCAGCAGCGTAGGTGGGGGACCTCTCTACAATGAGCAGTTCTTC.